This T cell receptor (beta chain) was retrieved from a study of cytomegalovirus exposure and HLA in healthy donors (TCRdb year 2017). The study in broad terms: According to an earlier analysis of 550 to 700 of the donors, about 179 million T cells yielded some 110 million unique TCR beta sequences and 276 Gb of sequence data. The study profiled the T cell repertoires of around 700 subjects by immunosequencing and related them to cytomegalovirus serostatus. A later analysis re-examined previously published TCR beta repertoires from around 670 donors and added high-resolution HLA genotyping to investigate patterns of TCR occurrence. Approximately 300 gigabases of sequencing data and some 85 million unique TCR sequences were included in an early release covering roughly 600 HLA-typed donors. Of the 300 to 450 genotyped donors, less than 85% were placed in the genetic ancestry cluster associated with self-reported Caucasian donors. The number of typed donors differed by locus: roughly 620-640 for A, B, C, DRB1 and DQB1; 500 to 550 for DQA1; 606 for DPA1; and around 470 for DPB1. In addition to the first cohort of 650 to 750 subjects, a separate validation cohort of approximately 120 different subjects was used. The study aimed to test whether signatures of past pathogen exposure could be identified by cataloging public T cell receptors. Rather than using new phenotypic data, the later analysis identified candidate immune exposures from TCR beta sequences and from how often those sequences occurred across donors. Every repertoire in the discovery cohort had been generated on one and the same sequencing platform. To predict cytomegalovirus infection status, the study brought together high-throughput TCR immunosequencing, statistical association of individual TCRs with disease status, and machine learning. To decide whether each TCR beta V gene segment behaved as functional or pseudogenic, an earlier analysis of some 570 of the donors relied on high-throughput TCR beta sequencing. Both class I and class II loci were covered by HLA typing, at four-digit resolution. Among almost 400 genotyped donors of the cohort, an average of around 240,000 unique TCR beta nucleotide sequences were sequenced per donor, around 20% of them non-productive. Donor age, sex, ethnicity and CMV serostatus were collected together with the repertoire data. A later genetic analysis used genome-wide SNP genotypes for about 55% of the 666 donors, treating that subset as a discovery cohort. Roughly 5 DR-DQ haplotypes were handled as single units for association and clustering, since linkage in the cohort was strong.

The germline V and J ends show losses of 3 bases and 3 bases respectively, and no gene match explains 3 bases of the junction. The CDR3 runs 15 amino acids, cysteine and phenylalanine included. CDR3 DNA only is kept here, 45 bases in frame from base 1. For CDR1 and CDR2, the germline V gene lists MDHEN and SYDVKM. The cohort comprised 666 healthy bone marrow donors. At the time of sampling, all cohort members were nominally healthy, though unrecorded immune exposures were likely present. The donor tested CMV seronegative, placing the donor among the approximately 360 seronegative members of the cohort. Every donor gave a peripheral blood sample, and the peripheral blood mononuclear cells from that sample were used for TCR beta sequencing. Genomic DNA was extracted from the blood cell samples with the Qiagen DNeasy Blood Extraction Kit. Paper-wide results and their limitations: According to a later genetic analysis, donors in an Asian-associated ancestry cluster had fewer N-insertions in productive TCRs than the roughly 660-donor mean. According to the authors, the approach could potentially be generalized to other disease states and immunological phenotypes. Most CMV-associated TCR beta chains appeared to be HLA-restricted in a later analysis, and the HLA associations seemed to be driven largely by CMV exposure. In the study, about 150 TCR beta chains were listed as associated with cytomegalovirus. In a later analysis, HLA-associated TCR beta chains were found to be more clonally expanded and to have lower generation probabilities than equally common non-associated chains. Because counts were too low, roughly 17 rarely observed V segments, including chromosome 9 orphons, were left out of the earlier analysis of a few hundred of the donors. Cytomegalovirus status was reported to be diagnosed by the classifier with high specificity and sensitivity in both the original and validation cohorts. Immune exposure information for the cohort was limited to CMV serostatus. Correlated functional status among segregating V segments might be attributable to linkage disequilibrium, but an unknown experimental factor could not be ruled out. An earlier analysis of some 590 of the donors showed that most TCR beta V segments appeared in productive rearrangements either about 90% or about 30% of the time, which broadly matched IMGT annotations. At a false discovery rate of 0.05, a later analysis linked 16,000 or so TCR beta sequences to specific HLA alleles. Presence/absence analyses assumed roughly uniform sequencing depth across donors, an assumption that may not hold. V-gene and J-gene trimming of TCR beta chains was associated with a missense DCLRE1C variant in a later genetic analysis, and the association was replicated in an independent cohort. A further reported finding was that TCR beta sequences accurately predicted the HLA-A and HLA-B alleles for most subjects in the first cohort. In this cohort, only TCR beta chains were sequenced, and detectable features were limited by the absence of alpha or paired-chain data. Several of the top co-occurrence clusters appeared to be linked to parvovirus B19, influenza, CMV and Epstein-Barr virus, according to a later analysis. When HLA alleles, especially DR and DQ, strongly co-occurred, TCR associations were difficult to assign to individual alleles. The sequencing pipeline was judged likely to have produced a cluster of highly shared sequence variants as a technical artifact. A later analysis found that TCR association rates varied across HLA loci, with DRB1 alleles showing the most associated TCRs and HLA-C alleles the fewest. In vitro tests confirmed that three of the cytomegalovirus-associated TCR beta chains recognize cytomegalovirus antigens. Some IMGT-functional V segments, including TRBV6-2 and TRBV6-3, could not be distinguished by the 87-base-pair reads and were therefore excluded. Because some donors lacked HLA typing at each locus, the association tests relied only on the typed subset. Most TCR sequences were seen in very few donors, while some public TCRs were found in many individuals.

In the case of this clone: It has no known antigen specificity. No quality values exist for individual bases; no much larger clone is one base distant.

The method behind the library was the immunoSEQ multiplex PCR assay. For the multiplex PCR, a mixture combining 60 forward primers for TCR Vbeta segments and 13 reverse primers for TCR Jbeta segments was used. A multiplex PCR assay on genomic DNA amplified the CDR3 region of rearranged TCR beta genes. The amplified TCR beta libraries were sequenced on the Illumina HiSeq System as 87-base-pair reads. Per the original workflow: A later analysis tallied around 80 million unique TCR beta chains across the 666 repertoires, and around 12 million of those chains were shared by two or more donors. To remove PCR and sequencing errors, raw reads were error-corrected and collapsed into unique sequences using a nearest-neighbor algorithm that merged closely related sequences. Alignment of CDR3 sequences to IMGT reference sequences was used to assign V, D and J gene segments. Each retained sequence needed at least a six-nucleotide match to both a V gene segment and a J gene segment. A rearrangement was called productive if the CDR3 had no stop codons and remained in frame with V and J, and every other rearrangement was called non-productive. Following IMGT convention, CDR3 was defined as the stretch from the second conserved V-encoded cysteine to the conserved J-encoded phenylalanine. The earlier analysis of 500 to 600 of the donors excluded sequences that lacked an unambiguous match to a single V gene segment. An earlier analysis of 587 of the donors classified V segments as functional when productive rearrangements were above 56.7% and as segregating when the standard deviation between donors was above 5%. A statistical classification framework was built for diagnosing cytomegalovirus status from the catalog of TCR beta chain sequences. In a later analysis, TCR nucleotide sequences were compared against IMGT/GENE-DB human TR gene sequences so that V and J genes could be assigned. A later analysis assigned CDR3 sequences and most-parsimonious VDJ recombination scenarios with the TCRdist pipeline. In a later analysis, every TCR beta chain was defined by the combination of its CDR3 amino acid sequence and its V-gene family, and reads without a unique V-gene family were dropped. A later analysis removed 550 to 700 highly shared, low-generation-probability nucleotide sequences to deal with suspected cross-contamination and a sequencing artifact. For each public chain, a later analysis derived a clonal expansion index from normalized ranks of inferred template counts within each repertoire. Generation probabilities in a later analysis came from a VDJ recombination model fitted to out-of-frame rearrangements, and those results were checked against IGoR. In a later analysis, hypergeometric tests were used to score TCR-TCR, TCR-HLA and TCR-CMV co-occurrence, with a repertoire-size bias correction applied to TCR pairs. A later analysis estimated false discovery rates by permuting HLA or CMV assignments 20 times. A later analysis grouped co-occurring TCRs with DBSCAN, adding TCRdist sequence similarity when clustering within HLA-allele-positive subsets. Repertoires with fewer than 30,000 or more than 120,000 public chains, plus five repertoires with anomalous nucleotide sharing, were excluded from co-occurrence clustering. TCRdb took this table from immuneACCESS and kept in-frame rearrangements with V and J called. Such tables lack part of the clones; where checked against another copy, unresolved V genes explain under half of the gap, and the rest is unexplained. D and trimming come from the DNA, and the V and J calls and clone size come from that table. The sample table contains 110,000 to 150,000 clones; only one count was recorded for roughly three quarters of them. The top ten clonotypes cover 3.9% of the sample.

The sequenced sample was PBMCs. The chain was built from TRBV28 and TRBJ2-3, with 10 middle bases fitting TRBD1. The clonotype originates from a man aged 18-30 years in good health and CMV-seronegative. CDR3 region: CASSFVDRGTDTQYF. Here is the DNA: TGTGCCAGCAGTTTTGTGGACAGGGGGACAGATACGCAGTATTTT.